This T cell receptor beta chain was captured in a study of tumor and adjacent non-tumor tissue in lung cancer. Study overall: Patients were aged about 30 to 76, ten or so men and roughly five women, stage I to III. Each sample yielded 4 million to 5 million productive TCRbeta reads on average. Study-wide findings and caveats: Significantly higher TCR diversity was found in tumor than normal lung.

Germline V gene data show CDR1 as SGHAT and CDR2 as FQNNGV. V was pared by 9 bases and J by 4 bases, with 18 bases between. This CDR3 has 15 amino acids. RNA was extracted from bulk tissue without any cell sorting. More than 3 cm separated this lung sample from the edge of the tumor. Newly diagnosed lung cancer patients had thoracic surgery in China, August–late 2014, without prior chemotherapy. The table lists this clonotype with a count of one. As yet, its antigen is unknown. A modified ARM-PCR protocol with three rounds of nested PCR amplified TCRbeta. MiXCR was run by TCRdb on the multiplex PCR reads, yielding one entry per CDR3 protein. The sample shows tens of thousands of distinct CDR3 sequences, less than 85% of them seen only once.

The source material was distant non-tumor lung tissue. The genes are TRBV11-2 and TRBJ2-2; D remains ambiguous. The receptor was derived from a man aged 70-80 years with non-small cell lung cancer. In nucleotides, the CDR3 is TGTGCCAGAAGCACAAGACATGTGGCCACCGGGGAGCTGTTTTTT. Protein product: CARSTRHVATGELFF. The full variable domain, rest sourced from reference TRBV11-2 and TRBJ2-2, is EAGVAQSPRYKIIEKRQSVAFWCNPISGHATLYWYQQILGQGPKLLIQFQNNGVVDDSQLPKDRFSAERLKGVDSTLKIQPAKLEDSAVYLCARSTRHVATGELFFGEGSRLTVL.